Listed here are 13 T cell receptor beta chains from one sample, sequenced in a study of shared clonotypes between healthy human individuals. Measured with immunoSEQ multiplex PCR; TCRdb has only the in-frame clones, and not every one. Of nearly 2 million clones in the sample, just under 95% were seen once. The naive CD8 population came from CD45RO-negative cells selected for CCR7, without terminally differentiated effector memory CD45RA+ cells. Sample: naive CD8+ T cells sorted from blood. The receptors were gathered from a man younger than 35 in good health.

The genes are TRBV6-1 and TRBJ2-7; tentatively, D is TRBD2 (6 bases). The germline V gene has CDR1 MNHNS and CDR2 SASEGT. V lost 3 bases and J lost 0, with 15 bases in between. CDR3 length: 16 residues. This chain's CDR3 is CASSEELATLSYEQYF. In DNA form, the CDR3 reads TGTGCCAGCAGTGAGGAGCTAGCGACCCTCTCCTACGAGCAGTACTTC.

This chain links TRBV6-6 with TRBJ2-5; no clear D. Looked up from germline, CDR1 is MNHNY and CDR2 is SVGAGI (reference sequence). This CDR3 spans 14 amino acids. V dropped 7 bases and J dropped 2 bases, with 14 bases sitting between them. The chain's CDR3 is CASTTTGGQETQYF. DNA of the CDR3: TGTGCCAGCACCACGACCGGCGGACAAGAGACCCAGTACTTC.

This chain links TRBV5-1 with TRBJ2-1; TRBD2 matches 14 bases. With V trimmed by 4 bases and J by 8 bases, 5 bases remained unmatched. The CDR3 consists of 15 residues. CDR1 is SGHRS and CDR2 is YFSETQ in the germline V gene. The CDR3 is CASSPGLAGDDEQFF. CDR3 bases: TGCGCCAGCAGCCCGGGACTAGCGGGAGATGATGAGCAGTTCTTC.

This clone has only one observation. V and J are TRBV29-1 and TRBJ2-5, with 7 bases fitting TRBD2. The J call may be incorrect, as the DNA end agrees better with TRBJ2-7. CDR1 and CDR2 (germline): SQVTM, ANQGSEA. The length of the CDR3 is 12 residues. The CDR3 bases are TGCAGCGTTGAAACTAGCGACCACGAGCAGTACTTC. Encoded protein: CSVETSDHEQYF.

The DNA of the CDR3 is TGCGCCAGCAGCGCCTACCGGGGGGCGGCCGACTTGCCTAATGAAAAACTGTTTTTT. It is translated as CASSAYRGAADLPNEKLFF. V is TRBV4-3 and J is TRBJ1-4; D perhaps matches TRBD1 (6 bases). V gave up 5 bases and J gave up 3 bases, with 25 bases separating them. Germline loops: CDR1 LGHNA, CDR2 YSLEER. The CDR3 has 19 amino acids.

To note about this clone: The same CDR3 can be traced to other DNA sequences in this sample. The chain has TRBV27 and TRBJ1-5; D is unclear. Germline CDR1 reads MNHEY; CDR2 reads SMNVEV (reference sequence). V lost 2 bases, J lost 2 bases, and 10 bases lay in between. The CDR3 is 15 amino acids. Written as DNA, the CDR3 is TGTGCCAGCAGTTTAGGAGCTGGGGGCAATCAGCCCCAGCATTTT. Protein sequence: CASSLGAGGNQPQHF.

The CDR3 region is CASSEGWDSSPYEQYF. Here the CDR3 DNA reads TGTGCCAGCAGCGAGGGATGGGACAGTTCCCCCTACGAGCAGTACTTC. The chain employs TRBV2 and TRBJ2-7; 7 bases map to TRBD1. The trim removed 6 bases at V and 2 bases at J, leaving 13 bases unmatched. Germline lookup yields CDR1 SNHLY and CDR2 FYNNEI. This CDR3 is 16 amino acids long.

The genes are TRBV6-5 and TRBJ2-2; 8 positions agree with TRBD2. The CDR3 has 16 residues. The V segment lost 4 bases and the J segment 6 bases; nucleotides outside the gene matches: 10. Germline CDR1 MNHEY, CDR2 SVGAGI. The chain's CDR3 is CASSSPGLAKAGELFF. The CDR3 coding sequence is TGTGCCAGCAGTTCCCCTGGACTAGCCAAGGCCGGGGAGCTGTTTTTT.

The chain combines TRBV7-9 with TRBJ2-2; D perhaps matches TRBD2 (5 bases). Germline V gives CDR1 SEHNR, CDR2 FQNEAQ (reference sequence). Trimming took off 9 bases at V and 1 base at J, with 6 bases between the two ends. The CDR3 spans 12 residues. In nucleotides, the CDR3 is TGTGCCAGTGCGGGGAACACCGGGGAGCTGTTTTTT. Translating it yields CASAGNTGELFF.

The genes are TRBV7-9 and TRBJ2-7; 9 bases line up with TRBD2. In germline, CDR1 is SEHNR, CDR2 FQNEAQ (reference sequence). The CDR3 length is 16 residues. After removal of 5 bases from V and 3 bases from J, the junction contained 11 bases not matched to a gene. The CDR3 reads CASSPASGLAFYEQYF. As DNA, the CDR3 is TGTGCCAGCAGCCCCGCCTCGGGACTAGCTTTCTACGAGCAGTACTTC.

Regarding this clone: Other DNA sequences in this sample translate to the same CDR3. The chain combines TRBV13 with TRBJ2-1; D not resolved. Germline-derived CDR1 and CDR2 are PRHDT and FYEKMQ (reference sequence). CDR3 size: 14 residues. The germline V and J ends were trimmed by 5 bases and 1 base, with 9 bases remaining between them. The CDR3 DNA is TGTGCCAGCAGCCCCCAAGGATCCTACAATGAGCAGTTCTTC. Translating gives CASSPQGSYNEQFF.

About this clone: Other DNA variants within this sample encode the same CDR3. The gene calls are TRBV27 and TRBJ1-1, with D maybe TRBD1 (5 bases). V was trimmed by 2 bases and J by 1 base, leaving 8 bases between them. The germline CDR1 and CDR2 sequences are MNHEY and SMNVEV (reference sequence). The CDR3 consists of 14 residues. CDR3 loop: CASSLPGPNTEAFF. The DNA for the CDR3 is TGTGCCAGCAGTTTACCAGGGCCGAACACTGAAGCTTTCTTT.

The chain links TRBV6-5 to TRBJ1-1; 7 positions match TRBD1. The CDR3 sequence is 13 residues long. The ends lost 1 base at V and 10 bases at J; junction bases unmatched: 6. Germline V gene sequence: CDR1 MNHEY, CDR2 SVGAGI. The CDR3 spells CASSYFRGSGAFF. In nucleotides, the CDR3 is TGTGCCAGCAGTTACTTCAGGGGGTCGGGAGCTTTCTTT.